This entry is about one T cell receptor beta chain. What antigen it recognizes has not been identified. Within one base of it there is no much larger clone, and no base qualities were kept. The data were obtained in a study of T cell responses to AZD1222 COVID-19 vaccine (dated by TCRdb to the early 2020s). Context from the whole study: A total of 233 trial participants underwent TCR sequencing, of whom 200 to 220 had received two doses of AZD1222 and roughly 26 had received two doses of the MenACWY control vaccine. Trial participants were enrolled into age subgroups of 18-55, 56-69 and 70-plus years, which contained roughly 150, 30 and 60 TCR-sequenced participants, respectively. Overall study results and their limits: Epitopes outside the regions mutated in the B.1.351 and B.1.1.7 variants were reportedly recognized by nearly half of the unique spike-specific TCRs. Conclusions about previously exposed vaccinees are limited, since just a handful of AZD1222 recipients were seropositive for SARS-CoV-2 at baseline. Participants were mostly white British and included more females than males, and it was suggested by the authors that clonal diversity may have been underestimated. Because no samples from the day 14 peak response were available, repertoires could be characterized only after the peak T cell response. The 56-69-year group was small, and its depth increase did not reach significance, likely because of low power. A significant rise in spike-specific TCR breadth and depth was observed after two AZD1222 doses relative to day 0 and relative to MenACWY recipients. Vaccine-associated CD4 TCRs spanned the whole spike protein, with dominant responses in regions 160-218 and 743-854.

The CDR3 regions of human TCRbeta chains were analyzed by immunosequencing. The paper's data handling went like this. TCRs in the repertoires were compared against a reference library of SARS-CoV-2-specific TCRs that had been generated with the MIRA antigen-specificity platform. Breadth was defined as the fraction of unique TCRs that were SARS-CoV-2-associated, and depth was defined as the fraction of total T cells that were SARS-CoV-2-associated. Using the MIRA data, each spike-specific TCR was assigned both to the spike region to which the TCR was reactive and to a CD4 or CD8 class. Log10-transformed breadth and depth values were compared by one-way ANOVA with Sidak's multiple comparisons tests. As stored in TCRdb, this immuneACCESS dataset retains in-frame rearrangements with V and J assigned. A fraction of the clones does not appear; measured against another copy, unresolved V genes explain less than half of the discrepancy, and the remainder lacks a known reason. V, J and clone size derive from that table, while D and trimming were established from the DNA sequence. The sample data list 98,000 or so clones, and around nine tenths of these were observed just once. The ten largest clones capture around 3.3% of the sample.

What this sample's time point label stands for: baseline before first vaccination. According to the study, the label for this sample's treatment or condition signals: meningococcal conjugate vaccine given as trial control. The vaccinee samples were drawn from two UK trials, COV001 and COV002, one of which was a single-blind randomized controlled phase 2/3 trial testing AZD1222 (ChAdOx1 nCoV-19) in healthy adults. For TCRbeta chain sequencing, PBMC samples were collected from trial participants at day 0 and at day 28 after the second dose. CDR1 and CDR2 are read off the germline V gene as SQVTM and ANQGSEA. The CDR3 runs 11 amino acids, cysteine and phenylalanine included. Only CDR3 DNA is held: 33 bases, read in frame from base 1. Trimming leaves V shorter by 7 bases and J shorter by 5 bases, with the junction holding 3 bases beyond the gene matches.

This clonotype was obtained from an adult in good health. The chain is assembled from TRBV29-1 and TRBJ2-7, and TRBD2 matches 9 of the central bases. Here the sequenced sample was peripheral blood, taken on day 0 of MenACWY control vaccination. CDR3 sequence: CSGAGGNEQYF. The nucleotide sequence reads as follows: TGCAGCGGGGCGGGAGGGAACGAGCAGTACTTC.